These 21 T cell receptor beta chains were sequenced from one sample in a study of PD-1 blockade in classical Hodgkin lymphoma. Sample time point: newly diagnosed, previously untreated cHL patient sample. Method: immunoSEQ multiplex PCR; TCRdb's copy keeps in-frame clones and lacks some. The top ten clones hold about 3.9% of a sample with tens of thousands of clones, 94% of them seen once. Sequencing input: peripheral blood mononuclear cells (PBMCs). The receptors were gathered from a human donor with classical Hodgkin lymphoma.

This chain connects TRBV9 to TRBJ1-5; D not certain. The CDR3 spans 13 residues. CDR1 and CDR2 from the germline V gene are SGDLS and YYNGEE. V was cut by 3 bases and J by 5 bases, with 9 bases left in between. The CDR3, as DNA: TGTGCCAGCAGCGCATGGGATGATCAGCCCCAGCATTTT. Translating gives CASSAWDDQPQHF.

V and J are TRBV28 and TRBJ2-7, with 7 nucleotides matching TRBD1. The junction had 4 bases not matched to a gene; V was cut back by 5 bases and J by 6 bases. CDR1 and CDR2 from the germline V gene are MDHEN and SYDVKM. The CDR3 covers 12 residues. The DNA for the CDR3 is TGTGCCAGCAGTCCCAGACAGGGCGAGCAGTACTTC. Translation: CASSPRQGEQYF.

The V and J genes are TRBV4-3 and TRBJ1-6; D is ambiguous. The germline gives CDR1 LGHNA, CDR2 YSLEER. The CDR3 sequence is 16 residues long. With 2 bases removed from V and 2 bases from J, the gap between germline ends came to 10 bases. CDR3 in amino acids: CASSQREATYNSPLHF. The CDR3 nucleotides read TGCGCCAGCAGCCAAAGGGAGGCCACCTATAATTCACCCCTCCACTTT.

J is TRBJ2-1 and V is TRBV4-1; D remains ambiguous. This CDR3 comprises 17 residues. Germline CDR1 is MGHRA and CDR2 is YSYEKL. V gave up 0 bases and J gave up 0 bases, with 12 bases separating them. The CDR3 loop reads CASSQDGKLSSYNEQFF. In DNA form, the CDR3 reads TGCGCCAGCAGCCAAGATGGGAAGCTAAGCTCCTACAATGAGCAGTTCTTC.

The rearrangement uses TRBV29-1 and TRBJ1-1; tentative D call: TRBD1 (6 bases). This CDR3 spans 14 amino acids. Trimming took 7 bases from V and 0 from J, leaving 15 bases between them. Looked up from germline, CDR1 is SQVTM and CDR2 is ANQGSEA. CDR3 nucleotides: TGCAGCGCCACTACGGGACACCTGAACACTGAAGCTTTCTTT. Protein product: CSATTGHLNTEAFF. The complete variable domain, with remaining parts taken from reference TRBV29-1 and TRBJ1-1, reads SAVISQKPSRDICQRGTSLTIQCQVDSQVTMMFWYRQQPGQSLTLIATANQGSEATYESGFVIDKFPISRPNLTFSTLTVSNMSPEDSSIYLCSATTGHLNTEAFFGQGTRLTVV.

This chain connects TRBV28 to TRBJ1-4; D uncertain. In germline, CDR1 is MDHEN, CDR2 SYDVKM. Trimming took off 8 bases at V and 5 bases at J, with 12 bases between the two ends. The CDR3 runs to 13 residues. CDR3 sequence (DNA): TGTGCCAGCCGGGGTAAAGGAAATGAAAAACTGTTTTTT. The encoded protein is CASRGKGNEKLFF.

The CDR3: CASLAANLGGEQFF. The CDR3 DNA follows: TGTGCCAGTCTAGCGGCTAACCTGGGAGGTGAGCAGTTCTTC. V gene TRBV27 combines with J gene TRBJ2-1; TRBD2 aligns across 7 bases. The CDR3 is made up of 14 amino acids. V lost 9 bases to trimming and J lost 9 bases; unmatched junction nucleotides: 14. Germline assignment: CDR1 MNHEY and CDR2 SMNVEV (reference sequence).

J is TRBJ1-2 and V is TRBV30; D unclear. The germline V gene encodes CDR1 GTSNPN and CDR2 SVGIG (reference sequence). The CDR3 loop spans 12 amino acids. Between the trimmed V and J ends, which lost 0 bases and 5 bases, there was a span of 7 bases. CDR3 in DNA: TGTGCCTGGAGTGTAGAGGGTTATGGCTACACCTTC. Protein: CAWSVEGYGYTF.

V gene TRBV28 combines with J gene TRBJ2-2, with D uncertain. With 5 bases removed from V and 0 bases from J, the gap between germline ends came to 7 bases. The CDR3 is 14 amino acids. Germline V CDR1 and CDR2: MDHEN, SYDVKM. CDR3 bases: TGTGCCAGCAGTAAGGCTCCGAACACCGGGGAGCTGTTTTTT. Its translation is CASSKAPNTGELFF.

J is TRBJ2-1 and V is TRBV28; perhaps TRBD2 as D (6 bases). Germline V gene sequence: CDR1 MDHEN, CDR2 SYDVKM. Trimming took off 2 bases at V and 8 bases at J, with 10 bases between the two ends. The CDR3 loop spans 13 amino acids. The CDR3 sequence is CASSLAREDEQFF. In nucleotides, the CDR3 is TGTGCCAGCAGTTTAGCCAGGGAGGATGAGCAGTTCTTC.

The chain links TRBV18 to TRBJ1-2; D unresolved. Germline lookup yields CDR1 KGHSH and CDR2 LQKENI. Trimming left V 0 bases short and J 1 base short, with 9 bases between. The CDR3 totals 15 residues. The CDR3 is CASSPPSRINYGYTF. CDR3 in DNA: TGTGCCAGCTCACCACCGTCACGAATTAACTATGGCTACACCTTC.

The J gene is TRBJ2-5, the V gene TRBV5-4, with D perhaps matching TRBD1 (6 bases). Trimming left V 4 bases short and J 4 bases short, with 14 bases between. The CDR3 covers 14 residues. Germline CDR1 is SGHNT and CDR2 is YYREEE (reference sequence). The CDR3 sequence is CASSVTGSRETQYF. The CDR3 nucleotides read TGTGCCAGCAGCGTTACAGGGTCACGAGAGACCCAGTACTTC.

This chain connects TRBV10-3 to TRBJ1-2; D is unresolved. Trimming pared 3 bases from V and 2 bases from J, leaving 7 bases between. In germline, CDR1 is ENHRY, CDR2 SYGVKD. The CDR3 runs to 13 residues. In DNA, the CDR3 is TGTGCCATCAGTGAAACAGAGAACTATGGCTACACCTTC. Amino acid sequence: CAISETENYGYTF.

CDR3 nucleotides: TGTGCCAGCAGCTTTTCATCGGGGGGCGAAGCTTTCTTT. Residues: CASSFSSGGEAFF. J is TRBJ1-1 and V is TRBV11-3, with a possible D match to TRBD1 (6 bases). Per germline, CDR1 SGHNT and CDR2 YENEEA. This CDR3 spans 13 amino acids. Trimming shortened V by 3 bases and J by 8 bases, and 13 bases separated the two germline ends.

The chain combines TRBV7-9 with TRBJ2-1; 14 bases are shared with TRBD2. This CDR3 is built from 15 residues. V lost 3 bases and J lost 7; bases outside the gene matches: 2. Germline CDR1 and CDR2: SEHNR and FQNEAQ (reference sequence). In DNA, the CDR3 is TGTGCCAGCAGCTTGACTAGCGGGGGGGCGAATGAGCAGTTCTTC. Its protein is CASSLTSGGANEQFF.

This clone was recorded once. Here the CDR3 reads CASSLGVTGELFF. CDR3 bases: TGTGCCAGCAGCTTGGGGGTCACCGGGGAGCTGTTTTTT. The gene calls are TRBV5-6 and TRBJ2-2; D ambiguous. Germline CDR1 reads SGHDT; CDR2 reads YYEEEE. The CDR3 covers 13 residues. Trimming shortened V by 0 bases and J by 4 bases, and 4 bases separated the two germline ends.

In this sample, this clone turned up a few times. The chain recombines TRBV5-1 with TRBJ2-7; D assignment may be TRBD1 or TRBD2 (5 bases each). Trimming took off 3 bases at V and 6 bases at J, with 19 bases between the two ends. This CDR3 contains 15 residues. Germline V gene lookup returns CDR1 SGHRS and CDR2 YFSETQ. The CDR3 spells CASSWGGGTKAEQYF. CDR3 in DNA: TGCGCCAGCAGCTGGGGTGGGGGTACCAAGGCCGAGCAGTACTTC.

The V call is TRBV25-1, the J call TRBJ2-1; possibly TRBD1 for D (5 bases). The CDR3 runs to 16 residues. V gave up 3 bases and J gave up 0 bases, with 12 bases separating them. Germline V gene data show CDR1 as MGHDK and CDR2 as SYGVNS. The CDR3 DNA is TGTGCCAGCAGTGATGTGGGGCCAGGCTCCTACAATGAGCAGTTCTTC. Amino acids: CASSDVGPGSYNEQFF.

The chain joins TRBV6-1 to TRBJ1-1; no clear D gene. The CDR3 extends over 13 amino acids. Deletions cut 2 bases from V and 1 base from J, with 5 bases between. Per germline, CDR1 MNHNS and CDR2 SASEGT. CDR3 nucleotides: TGTGCCAGCAGTGAACGCGAGAACACTGAAGCTTTCTTT. It translates to CASSERENTEAFF.

This chain links TRBV11-3 with TRBJ1-1, with TRBD1 as a possible D gene (6 bases). Trimming cost V 1 base and J 4 bases, with 10 bases left between them. CDR1 is SGHNT, CDR2 YENEEA, per germline. This CDR3 is built from 14 residues. The CDR3 reads CASSLGGAFTEAFF. In DNA, the CDR3 is TGTGCCAGCAGCTTAGGGGGGGCATTCACTGAAGCTTTCTTT.

The chain couples TRBV28 to TRBJ2-3; D unresolved. This CDR3 spans 15 amino acids. V was pared by 3 bases and J by 0 bases, with 10 bases between. Germline V gene sequence: CDR1 MDHEN, CDR2 SYDVKM. This chain's CDR3 is CASSFDKSSTDTQYF. In DNA form, the CDR3 reads TGTGCCAGCAGTTTTGACAAGAGTAGCACAGATACGCAGTATTTT.